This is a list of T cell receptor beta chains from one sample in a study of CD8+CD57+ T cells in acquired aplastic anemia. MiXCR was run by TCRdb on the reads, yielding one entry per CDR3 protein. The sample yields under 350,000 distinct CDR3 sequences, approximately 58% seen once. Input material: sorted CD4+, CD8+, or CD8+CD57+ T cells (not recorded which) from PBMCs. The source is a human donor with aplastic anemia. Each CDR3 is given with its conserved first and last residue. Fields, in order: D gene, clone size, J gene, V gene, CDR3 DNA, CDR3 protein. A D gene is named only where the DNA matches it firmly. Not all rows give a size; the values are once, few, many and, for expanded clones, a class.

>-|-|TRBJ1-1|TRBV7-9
TGTGCCTGTGTCGGGGGGGGGAACACTGAAGCTTTCTTT
CACVGGGNTEAFF
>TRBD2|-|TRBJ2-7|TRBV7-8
TGTGCCAGCAGCTTAGCGGGGGGGGTTAACTCCTACGAGCAGTACTTC
CASSLAGGVNSYEQYF
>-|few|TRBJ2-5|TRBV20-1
TGCAGCAGTGAGGAAGGGATTCAACGGAAGACCCAGTACTTC
CSSEEGIQRKTQYF
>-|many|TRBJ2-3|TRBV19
TGTGCCAGTAGTATAGTGGGCGGGACCCTGAATACGCAGTATTTT
CASSIVGGTLNTQYF
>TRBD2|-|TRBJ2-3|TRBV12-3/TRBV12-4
TGTGCCAGCAGTGCCCGGACTAGCGGGGACACAGATACGCAGTATTTT
CASSARTSGDTDTQYF
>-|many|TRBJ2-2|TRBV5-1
TGCGCCAGCGAAGGGGGGATGAACACCGGGGAGCTGTTTTTT
CASEGGMNTGELFF
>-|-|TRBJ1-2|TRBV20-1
TGCAGTGCTATTCAGGGGAGGAACTATGGCTACACCTTC
CSAIQGRNYGYTF
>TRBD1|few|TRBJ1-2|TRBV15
TGTGCCACCACCGACACAGGGGGAGTTATTGGCTACACCTTC
CATTDTGGVIGYTF
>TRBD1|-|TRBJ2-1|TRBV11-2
TGTGCCAGCAGCCCCCGGACAGGGAAGAATGAGCAGTTCTTC
CASSPRTGKNEQFF
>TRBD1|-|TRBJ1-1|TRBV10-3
TGTGCCATCTCCTCGAAGGGGGGACAGAAAGCTTTCTTT
CAISSKGGQKAFF
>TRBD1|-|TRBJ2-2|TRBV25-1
TGTGCCAGCAGTGAAACAGGGGGCGCTTCATGGGGGGAGCTGTTTTTT
CASSETGGASWGELFF
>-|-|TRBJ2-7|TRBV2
TGTGCCAGCAGTGAAGGGGGCGCGAGGACCGGGGGTTACGAGCAGTACTTC
CASSEGGARTGGYEQYF